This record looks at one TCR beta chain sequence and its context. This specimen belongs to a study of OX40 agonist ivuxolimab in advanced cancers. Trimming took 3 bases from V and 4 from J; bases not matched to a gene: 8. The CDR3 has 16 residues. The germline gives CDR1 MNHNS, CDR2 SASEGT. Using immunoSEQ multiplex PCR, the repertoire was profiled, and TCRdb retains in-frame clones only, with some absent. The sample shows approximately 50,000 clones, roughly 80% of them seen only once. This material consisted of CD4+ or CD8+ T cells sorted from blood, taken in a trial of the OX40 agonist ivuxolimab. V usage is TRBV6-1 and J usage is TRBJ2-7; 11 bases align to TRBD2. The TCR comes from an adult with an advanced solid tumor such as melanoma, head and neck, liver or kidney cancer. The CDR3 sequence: CASSDALAGGPYEQYF. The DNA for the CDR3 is TGTGCCAGCAGTGACGCCTTAGCGGGAGGGCCTTACGAGCAGTACTTC.